These 9 T cell receptor beta chains share one sample of origin, sequenced in a study of post-analysis software for immune sequencing data. Study results and caveats: The study found TRBV5-6, TRBV5-1 and TRBV20-1 among 5 or 6 TRBV segments more frequent in patients than controls.

Antigens of these TCRs are unknown. Prepared libraries of TCR beta cDNA carried unique molecular identifiers. From the PCR reads, TCRdb called clonotypes with MiXCR, one entry per CDR3 protein. This table holds fewer than 850,000 distinct CDR3 sequences, 46% found once. The sequencing input was blood. These receptors were obtained from a girl aged 10-17 years with multiple sclerosis.

This clonotype was seen only a few times. This chain connects TRBV24-1 to TRBJ1-5; 7 bases align to TRBD1. Germline values: CDR1 KGHDR, CDR2 SFDVKD. The CDR3 is 13 amino acids. V shed 7 bases, J shed 6 bases, and the junction held 5 bases outside the gene matches. The CDR3 reads CATSTGVAQPQHF. CDR3 coding DNA: TGTGCCACCAGCACAGGGGTGGCTCAGCCCCAGCATTTT.

This clonotype was detected only a few times. J is TRBJ2-1 and V is TRBV12-3 or TRBV12-4; possibly TRBD2 for D (6 bases). Trimming cost V 8 bases and J 0 bases, with 11 bases left between them. The length of the CDR3 is 14 residues. The CDR3 region is CASSAGSSYNEQFF. The CDR3 DNA reads as TGTGCCAGCTCGGCCGGGAGCTCCTACAATGAGCAGTTCTTC.

This chain links TRBV20-1 with TRBJ2-5; 12 nucleotides align to TRBD1. The CDR3 loop spans 14 amino acids. The trim removed 6 bases at V and 4 bases at J, leaving 6 bases unmatched. Germline CDR1 DFQATT, CDR2 SNEGSKA (reference sequence). DNA for the CDR3: TGCAGTGCAACCGGGACAGGGGGCGGAGAGACCCAGTACTTC. It encodes CSATGTGGGETQYF.

The chain links TRBV30 to TRBJ2-7; 10 positions agree with TRBD2. The trim removed 4 bases at V and 2 bases at J, leaving 2 bases unmatched. CDR3 length: 13 residues. In germline, CDR1 is GTSNPN, CDR2 SVGIG (reference sequence). CDR3 nucleotide sequence: TGTGCCTGGACTAGCGGGAGCCCCTACGAGCAGTACTTC. Encoded protein: CAWTSGSPYEQYF.

The gene calls are TRBV5-5 and TRBJ2-5; the match to TRBD1 covers 10 bases. The end of the DNA fits TRBJ2-7 better, so the J call may be wrong. The CDR3 is 14 residues long. Germline V gene sequence: CDR1 SGHKS, CDR2 YYEKEE (reference sequence). CDR3 in DNA: TGTGCCAGCAGCCCAACCGGGACAGGGGTCGAGCAGTACTTC. This gives the protein CASSPTGTGVEQYF.

This clonotype came up many times. The chain joins TRBV7-9 to TRBJ2-3; TRBD2 matches at 7 bases. Trimming removed 2 bases from V and 2 bases from J; junction bases left unmatched: 7. The length of the CDR3 is 16 residues. Germline lookup yields CDR1 SEHNR and CDR2 FQNEAQ (reference sequence). The CDR3 DNA follows: TGTGCCAGCAGCTTAAGGGCGGGAGCCGACACAGATACGCAGTATTTT. Residues: CASSLRAGADTDTQYF.

This clonotype occurred a few times. The V gene is TRBV3-1, the J gene TRBJ1-1; D gene unclear. This CDR3 is 13 amino acids long. Germline CDR1 LGHDT, CDR2 YNNKEL (reference sequence). Trimming took off 2 bases at V and 6 bases at J, with 10 bases between the two ends. The CDR3 DNA follows: TGTGCCAGCAGCCAAACGGGGTCCCCTGAAGCTTTCTTT. Residues: CASSQTGSPEAFF.

In its sample, this clonotype was seen a few times. V usage is TRBV10-3 and J usage is TRBJ2-3, with 9 bases matching TRBD2. With V trimmed by 7 bases and J by 4 bases, 12 bases remained unmatched. Germline CDR1 and CDR2: ENHRY and SYGVKD. CDR3 length: 16 amino acids. CDR3 region: CAINPSAGGPPDTQYF. The CDR3 DNA is TGTGCCATCAACCCCTCAGCGGGAGGTCCCCCAGATACGCAGTATTTT.

The chain is built from TRBV27 and TRBJ2-3, with TRBD1 identical over 9 bases. Germline V gene lookup returns CDR1 MNHEY and CDR2 SMNVEV (reference sequence). V was clipped by 4 bases and J by 3 bases; unmatched bases: 2. This CDR3 has 14 amino acids. In nucleotides, the CDR3 is TGTGCCAGCAGTTGGGGGACAGGGACAGATACGCAGTATTTT. It is translated as CASSWGTGTDTQYF.